Following are 26 T cell receptor beta chains from one sample sequenced in a study of chemoradiotherapy in HPV16-positive cancers. The method was immunoSEQ multiplex PCR; TCRdb's version includes in-frame clones alone and lacks a portion of them. The table includes 30,000 to 35,000 clones, around 89% detected once. This material consisted of blood, taken from a patient who underwent chemoradiotherapy. These receptors were obtained from a human donor with HPV-associated anogenital cancer.

V is TRBV12-5 and J is TRBJ2-1; 8 bases agree with TRBD2. With V trimmed by 7 bases and J by 7 bases, 9 bases remained unmatched. This CDR3 comprises 14 residues. The germline V gene encodes CDR1 LGHNT and CDR2 FRNRAP. CDR3 bases: TGTGCTAGTGCCTCCGGGACTAGGAGGAATGAGCAGTTCTTC. Its translation is CASASGTRRNEQFF.

DNA of the CDR3: TGCGCCAGCAGCTTGGACAGGGTGAACACTGAAGCTTTCTTT. This encodes CASSLDRVNTEAFF. J is TRBJ1-1 and V is TRBV5-1, with D perhaps TRBD1 (6 bases). The CDR3 spans 14 residues. V gave up 0 bases and J gave up 0 bases, with 6 bases separating them. CDR1 and CDR2 (germline): SGHRS, YFSETQ.

The gene calls are TRBV18 and TRBJ1-5, with 7 bases identical to TRBD1. The CDR3 totals 13 residues. Germline CDR1 reads KGHSH; CDR2 reads LQKENI. Trimming cost V 8 bases and J 0 bases; bases outside gene matches: 1. CDR3 in DNA: TGTGCCAGCCGGGACAGTAGCAATCAGCCCCAGCATTTT. Translation gives CASRDSSNQPQHF.

The chain is built from TRBV7-9 and TRBJ2-1, with TRBD2 matching over 7 bases. Germline CDR1 is SEHNR and CDR2 is FQNEAQ (reference sequence). V was clipped by 1 base and J by 6 bases; unmatched bases: 9. The CDR3 runs to 16 residues. The CDR3 DNA reads TGTGCCAGCAGCTTAGTAGTAGCGGGCCAATCCAATGAGCAGTTCTTC. Its translation is CASSLVVAGQSNEQFF. Filled out from reference TRBV7-9 and TRBJ2-1, the complete variable domain reads DTGVSQNPRHKITKRGQNVTFRCDPISEHNRLYWYRQTLGQGPEFLTYFQNEAQLEKSRLLSDRFSAERPKGSFSTLEIQRTEQGDSAMYLCASSLVVAGQSNEQFFGPGTRLTVL.

The V and J genes are TRBV19 and TRBJ2-3, with no clear D. The germline V gene encodes CDR1 LNHDA and CDR2 SQIVND (reference sequence). CDR3 length equals 13 residues. V was shortened by 3 bases and J by 0 bases, with 4 bases between the two germline ends. The CDR3 nucleotides read TGTGCCAGTAGTATTCCTAGCACAGATACGCAGTATTTT. Translated: CASSIPSTDTQYF.

The chain recombines TRBV4-3 with TRBJ1-1; perhaps TRBD1 as D (6 bases). The V and J ends lost 0 bases and 5 bases respectively, with 13 bases between them. The CDR3 is 15 residues long. Germline CDR1 and CDR2: LGHNA and YSLEER. The CDR3 nucleotides read TGCGCCAGCAGCCAAGATTCCCAGGGGAGGACTGAAGCTTTCTTT. Translating gives CASSQDSQGRTEAFF.

The rearrangement uses TRBV7-2 and TRBJ2-3, with no clear D. Germline CDR1 and CDR2: SGHTA and FQGNSA. V lost 0 bases to trimming and J lost 1 base, with 8 bases between them. The CDR3 loop spans 15 amino acids. The CDR3 region has the DNA TGTGCCAGCAGCTTAGCCAGGATCCGCACAGATACGCAGTATTTT. It specifies CASSLARIRTDTQYF.

The V and J genes are TRBV19 and TRBJ1-2; D is unclear. Deletions cut 3 bases from V and 4 bases from J, with 15 bases between. CDR3 length equals 15 residues. Germline values: CDR1 LNHDA, CDR2 SQIVND (reference sequence). The CDR3 region is CASSMGGMVLYGYTF. The CDR3 nucleotides read TGTGCCAGTAGTATGGGTGGGATGGTCCTCTATGGCTACACCTTC. Variable domain in full (rest from reference TRBV19 and TRBJ1-2): DGGITQSPKYLFRKEGQNVTLSCEQNLNHDAMYWYRQDPGQGLRLIYYSQIVNDFQKGDIAEGYSVSREKKESFPLTVTSAQKNPTAFYLCASSMGGMVLYGYTFGSGTRLTVV.

The V and J genes are TRBV21-1 and TRBJ1-4. TRBV21-1 is marked as a pseudogene. The CDR3 covers 12 residues. The CDR3 reads CASSKIGRKLFF. The CDR3, as DNA: TGTGCCAGCAGCAAAATCGGCCGAAAACTGTTTTTT.

The chain has TRBV27 and TRBJ2-7; tentative D call: TRBD2 (5 bases). V was clipped by 3 bases and J by 7 bases, with 16 bases between them. The germline gives CDR1 MNHEY, CDR2 SMNVEV (reference sequence). The CDR3 contains 14 residues. CDR3: CASSFPGRRNEQYF. CDR3 DNA: TGTGCCAGCAGTTTCCCCGGACGGAGGAATGAGCAGTACTTC.

This chain connects TRBV5-4 to TRBJ1-2, with D possibly being TRBD1 (6 bases). Germline-derived CDR1 and CDR2 are SGHNT and YYREEE (reference sequence). The CDR3 covers 14 residues. The V end was cut by 4 bases, the J end by 4 bases, with 14 bases between. The CDR3: CASSPRGARYGYTF. The CDR3 DNA sequence: TGTGCCAGCAGCCCTCGGGGGGCCCGCTATGGCTACACCTTC.

This rearrangement joins TRBV13 to TRBJ2-1, with D perhaps matching TRBD2 (6 bases). CDR1 is PRHDT, CDR2 FYEKMQ, per germline (reference sequence). Trimming stripped 5 bases from V and 0 bases from J, with 14 bases between. The CDR3 sequence is 16 residues long. CDR3 in DNA: TGTGCCAGCAGCCGGACTCGGGGGAACTCCTACAATGAGCAGTTCTTC. Translating it yields CASSRTRGNSYNEQFF.

DNA of the CDR3: TGTGCCATCAGTGAGGCGGGGGGAGACAGGGGCTACGAGCAGTACTTC. It codes for CAISEAGGDRGYEQYF. The V call is TRBV10-3, the J call TRBJ2-7, with D perhaps being TRBD1 or TRBD2 (8 bases each). The CDR3 contains 16 residues. Germline CDR1 and CDR2: ENHRY and SYGVKD. The V end was cut by 2 bases, the J end by 3 bases, with 17 bases between.

This clone was observed a single time. The rearrangement joins TRBV5-4 to TRBJ2-1; D gene unclear. The CDR3 has 14 amino acids. From germline, CDR1 is SGHNT and CDR2 YYREEE (reference sequence). V lost 2 bases, J lost 0 bases, and 6 bases lay in between. Here the CDR3 reads CASSFSSSYNEQFF. In DNA, the CDR3 is TGTGCCAGCAGCTTTTCCAGCTCCTACAATGAGCAGTTCTTC.

The chain uses TRBV5-6 and TRBJ2-1; a possible D gene is TRBD2 (6 bases). Germline V gene sequence: CDR1 SGHDT, CDR2 YYEEEE. The CDR3 length is 12 residues. V dropped 2 bases and J dropped 9 bases, with 9 bases sitting between them. The CDR3 DNA follows: TGTGCCAGCAGCTTTAGGGACTCTGAGCAGTTCTTC. Translated: CASSFRDSEQFF.

The V and J genes are TRBV6-5 and TRBJ2-3; the D is unclear. V was cut by 2 bases and J by 6 bases, with 3 bases left in between. Germline assignment: CDR1 MNHEY and CDR2 SVGAGI. This CDR3 is 11 amino acids long. The CDR3 DNA is TGTGCCAGCAGTTACAGCGATACGCAGTATTTT. It codes for CASSYSDTQYF.

This clone was seen once. V gene TRBV18 combines with J gene TRBJ2-7, with D uncertain. The CDR3 loop spans 14 amino acids. In germline, CDR1 is KGHSH, CDR2 LQKENI. V gave up 0 bases and J gave up 2 bases, with 8 bases separating them. CDR3 DNA sequence: TGTGCCAGCTCACCACCAGTCTCGACCTACGAGCAGTACTTC. Protein product: CASSPPVSTYEQYF.

This clone is a singleton in its sample. This sequence joins TRBV4-2 and TRBJ1-3; D perhaps matches TRBD1 (5 bases). The CDR3 covers 14 residues. CDR1 and CDR2 from the germline V gene are LGHNA and YNFKEQ. V gave up 0 bases and J gave up 2 bases, with 5 bases separating them. CDR3 residues: CASSQEDTGNTIYF. The CDR3 DNA is TGTGCCAGCAGCCAAGAGGACACTGGAAACACCATATATTTT.

The count of this clone is one. The V and J genes are TRBV29-1 and TRBJ2-2; 8 bases are shared with TRBD1. CDR3 length: 14 residues. Germline V gene lookup returns CDR1 SQVTM and CDR2 ANQGSEA. V shed 7 bases and J 7 bases; nucleotides not matched to a gene: 11. This CDR3 reads CSARKRQGSGELFF. The CDR3, as DNA: TGCAGCGCCCGTAAGCGACAGGGGAGCGGGGAGCTGTTTTTT.

This clone was recorded a few times. This chain links TRBV5-1 with TRBJ1-1; D is possibly TRBD1 (5 bases). CDR3 length: 17 residues. V was cut by 4 bases and J by 4 bases, with 23 bases left in between. Looked up from germline, CDR1 is SGHRS and CDR2 is YFSETQ. CDR3 DNA: TGCGCCAGCAGCCCAGAAACAGGAGACGGGCCTCGCACTGAAGCTTTCTTT. Protein: CASSPETGDGPRTEAFF.

The chain has TRBV5-1 and TRBJ2-5; D remains unclear. With 0 bases removed from V and 1 base from J, the gap between germline ends came to 7 bases. This CDR3 contains 14 residues. CDR1 and CDR2 (germline): SGHRS, YFSETQ. CDR3 amino acids: CASSLVASQETQYF. CDR3 nucleotides: TGCGCCAGCAGCTTGGTTGCCAGCCAAGAGACCCAGTACTTC.

The chain recombines TRBV7-3 with TRBJ2-1; 9 bases align to TRBD2. The CDR3 length is 15 residues. The germline V gene has CDR1 SGHTA and CDR2 FQGTGA. J gave up 9 bases and V 5 bases, and 11 bases lay outside the gene matches. The chain's CDR3 is CASSLEPGLAIEQFF. As DNA, the CDR3 is TGTGCCAGCAGCCTAGAGCCGGGACTAGCTATTGAGCAGTTCTTC. Full variable domain (rest looked up from reference TRBV7-3 and TRBJ2-1): GAGVSQTPSNKVTEKGKYVELRCDPISGHTALYWYRQSLGQGPEFLIYFQGTGAADDSGLPNDRFFAVRPEGSVSTLKIQRTERGDSAVYLCASSLEPGLAIEQFFGPGTRLTVL.

The V gene is TRBV5-1, the J gene TRBJ1-6; 7 bases map to TRBD1. This CDR3 comprises 16 residues. V dropped 0 bases and J dropped 6; count of bases not matched to a gene: 6. CDR1 is SGHRS and CDR2 is YFSETQ in the germline V gene. The CDR3 reads CASSLVGTAINSPLHF. The CDR3 nucleotides are TGCGCCAGCAGCTTGGTTGGGACAGCTATTAATTCACCCCTCCACTTT.

The gene calls are TRBV29-1 and TRBJ2-6; D not resolved. There are 15 residues in the CDR3. V was shortened by 6 bases and J by 1 base, with 13 bases between the two germline ends. Germline assignment: CDR1 SQVTM and CDR2 ANQGSEA. The CDR3 DNA is TGCAGCGTCGATCTTCAAGAGTCTGGGGCCAACGTCCTGACTTTC. It codes for CSVDLQESGANVLTF.

J is TRBJ1-5 and V is TRBV2; D call uncertain. Trimming left V 1 base short and J 6 bases short, with 4 bases between. The CDR3 totals 12 residues. Germline CDR1 is SNHLY and CDR2 is FYNNEI. The CDR3 loop is CASSEVGQPQHF. CDR3 sequence (DNA): TGTGCCAGCAGTGAAGTAGGTCAGCCCCAGCATTTT.

V gene TRBV19 combines with J gene TRBJ2-1, with unresolved D. Germline CDR1 reads LNHDA; CDR2 reads SQIVND (reference sequence). This CDR3 is built from 15 residues. Trimming took 1 base from V and 0 from J, leaving 7 bases between them. For the CDR3, the DNA is TGTGCCAGTAGTATAGTCGACTCCTCCTACAATGAGCAGTTCTTC. Amino acids: CASSIVDSSYNEQFF. Full variable domain (remainder filled in from reference TRBV19 and TRBJ2-1): DGGITQSPKYLFRKEGQNVTLSCEQNLNHDAMYWYRQDPGQGLRLIYYSQIVNDFQKGDIAEGYSVSREKKESFPLTVTSAQKNPTAFYLCASSIVDSSYNEQFFGPGTRLTVL.